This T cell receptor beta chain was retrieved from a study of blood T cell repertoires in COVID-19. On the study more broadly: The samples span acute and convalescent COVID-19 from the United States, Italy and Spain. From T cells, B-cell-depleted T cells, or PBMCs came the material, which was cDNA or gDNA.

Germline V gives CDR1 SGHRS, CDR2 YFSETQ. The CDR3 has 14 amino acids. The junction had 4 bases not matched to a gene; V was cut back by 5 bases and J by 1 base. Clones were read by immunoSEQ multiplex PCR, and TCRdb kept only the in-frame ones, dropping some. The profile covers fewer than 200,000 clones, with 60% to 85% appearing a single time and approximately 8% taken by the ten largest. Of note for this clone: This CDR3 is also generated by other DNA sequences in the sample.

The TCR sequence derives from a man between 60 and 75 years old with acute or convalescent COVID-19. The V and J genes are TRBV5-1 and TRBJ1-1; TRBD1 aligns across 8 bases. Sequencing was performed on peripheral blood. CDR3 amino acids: CASSSGQGNTEAFF. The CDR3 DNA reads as TGCGCCAGCAGTTCAGGACAGGGGAACACTGAAGCTTTCTTT.